The 23 T cell receptor beta chains listed next were all sequenced from one sample in a study of cytomegalovirus exposure and HLA in healthy donors. Only in-frame clones appear in the TCRdb table, and some are missing; sequencing was by immunoSEQ multiplex PCR. The sample holds tens of thousands of clones; roughly nine tenths are singletons and the top ten take 1.4%. The specimen was PBMCs. The receptors were gathered from a man between 18 and 29 years old in good health and CMV-seronegative.

V is TRBV5-1 and J is TRBJ2-5; D call uncertain. V was trimmed by 0 bases and J by 5 bases, leaving 5 bases between them. The CDR3 length is 12 residues. Germline CDR1 and CDR2: SGHRS and YFSETQ. CDR3: CASSLGLETQYF. DNA for the CDR3: TGCGCCAGCAGCTTGGGTCTGGAGACCCAGTACTTC.

In the case of this clone: The junction departs from germline at one end; a sequencing error may be responsible. The chain combines TRBV29-1 with TRBJ2-7; D not resolved. Germline CDR1 reads SQVTM; CDR2 reads ANQGSEA. This CDR3 region has 15 residues. In DNA form, the CDR3 reads TGCAGCGCTGAAGGCGTTGTTGAGAGTCCCTACGAGCAGTACTTC. The encoded protein is CSAEGVVESPYEQYF.

The chain recombines TRBV5-1 with TRBJ2-7, with D possibly being TRBD1 (5 bases). CDR3 length equals 12 residues. V lost 7 bases and J lost 1, with 9 bases in between. CDR1 SGHRS and CDR2 YFSETQ come from the germline V gene. The CDR3 here is CASSDTSYEQYF. CDR3 nucleotides: TGCGCCAGCTCGGACACGTCCTACGAGCAGTACTTC.

The chain has TRBV7-6 and TRBJ2-3; the D gene is possibly TRBD1 (5 bases). Trimming took 0 bases from V and 0 from J, leaving 7 bases between them. The germline CDR1 and CDR2 sequences are SGHVS and FNYEAQ. The CDR3 covers 15 residues. CDR3 residues: CASSLATASTDTQYF. In nucleotides, the CDR3 is TGTGCCAGCAGCTTAGCGACAGCTAGCACAGATACGCAGTATTTT.

This sequence joins TRBV2 and TRBJ2-1; 7 positions match TRBD2. CDR1 and CDR2 from the germline V gene are SNHLY and FYNNEI. CDR3 length: 12 residues. V shed 8 bases and J 8 bases; nucleotides not matched to a gene: 6. The CDR3: CASAGASHEQFF. The CDR3 coding sequence is TGTGCCAGCGCGGGAGCGTCCCATGAGCAGTTCTTC.

The chain joins TRBV14 to TRBJ2-7; D is uncertain. The germline V and J ends were trimmed by 1 base and 1 base, with 8 bases remaining between them. The CDR3 totals 14 residues. Germline CDR1 reads SGHDN; CDR2 reads FVKESK. DNA for the CDR3: TGTGCCAGCAGCCAAGTTCGGAGTTCCTACGAGCAGTACTTC. Protein: CASSQVRSSYEQYF.

This sequence joins TRBV12-5 and TRBJ1-1; D remains ambiguous. The CDR3 extends over 13 amino acids. The germline V gene encodes CDR1 LGHNT and CDR2 FRNRAP. V dropped 2 bases and J dropped 1 base, with 5 bases sitting between them. CDR3 loop: CASGLTGNTEAFF. CDR3 DNA sequence: TGTGCTAGTGGTTTGACGGGGAACACTGAAGCTTTCTTT.

This chain joins TRBV9 and TRBJ2-3; tentative D call: TRBD2 (5 bases). The CDR3 is made up of 16 amino acids. Trimming removed 0 bases at V and 1 base at J, with 12 bases between. CDR1 and CDR2 (germline): SGDLS, YYNGEE. The CDR3 region has the DNA TGTGCCAGCAGCGTAGAGGTGGGAGCCGGCACAGATACGCAGTATTTT. Its protein product is CASSVEVGAGTDTQYF. The complete variable domain, with remaining parts taken from reference TRBV9 and TRBJ2-3, reads DSGVTQTPKHLITATGQRVTLRCSPRSGDLSVYWYQQSLDQGLQFLIQYYNGEERAKGNILERFSAQQFPDLHSELNLSSLELGDSALYFCASSVEVGAGTDTQYFGPGTRLTVL.

J is TRBJ2-7 and V is TRBV28; D not certain. The V and J ends lost 3 bases and 5 bases respectively, with 11 bases between them. From germline, CDR1 is MDHEN and CDR2 SYDVKM. This CDR3 comprises 13 residues. CDR3 sequence: CASSLNPTDEQYF. The CDR3 DNA sequence: TGTGCCAGCAGTTTGAACCCTACCGACGAGCAGTACTTC. The variable domain in full, completed from reference TRBV28 and TRBJ2-7, reads DVKVTQSSRYLVKRTGEKVFLECVQDMDHENMFWYRQDPGLGLRLIYFSYDVKMKEKGDIPEGYSVSREKKERFSLILESASTNQTSMYLCASSLNPTDEQYFGPGTRLTVT.

The J gene is TRBJ2-4, the V gene TRBV28, with 14 bases matching TRBD2. The V gene's germline CDR1 is MDHEN and CDR2 SYDVKM. This CDR3 contains 13 residues. The ends lost 10 bases at V and 12 bases at J; junction bases unmatched: 8. In DNA form, the CDR3 reads TGTGCCACAATGACTAGCGGGAGGGCCGGTCAGTACTTC. Its translation: CATMTSGRAGQYF.

The V and J genes are TRBV5-5 and TRBJ2-3; D may be TRBD1 (5 bases). This CDR3 has 15 amino acids. The germline CDR1 and CDR2 sequences are SGHKS and YYEKEE (reference sequence). Trimming stripped 4 bases from V and 0 bases from J, with 12 bases between. CDR3 nucleotide sequence: TGTGCCAGCAGCCCAAGGGGTGCTAGCACAGATACGCAGTATTTT. It translates to CASSPRGASTDTQYF. The whole variable domain, remainder taken from reference TRBV5-5 and TRBJ2-3, is DAGVTQSPTHLIKTRGQQVTLRCSPISGHKSVSWYQQVLGQGPQFIFQYYEKEERGRGNFPDRFSARQFPNYSSELNVNALLLGDSALYLCASSPRGASTDTQYFGPGTRLTVL.

The gene calls are TRBV29-1 and TRBJ2-5; TRBD1 is a possible D gene (5 bases). This CDR3 contains 15 residues. Per the germline V gene, CDR1 is SQVTM and CDR2 is ANQGSEA. With 4 bases removed from V and 5 bases from J, the gap between germline ends came to 20 bases. The CDR3 is CSVVLPEFPGETQYF. DNA of the CDR3: TGCAGCGTTGTCTTGCCGGAATTCCCAGGGGAGACCCAGTACTTC.

J is TRBJ1-5 and V is TRBV27; D is possibly TRBD1 (5 bases). Germline lookup yields CDR1 MNHEY and CDR2 SMNVEV (reference sequence). Trimming cost V 0 bases and J 4 bases, with 7 bases left between them. CDR3 length: 14 residues. DNA of the CDR3: TGTGCCAGCAGTTTATCAGGGGTGAATCAGCCCCAGCATTTT. Translation gives CASSLSGVNQPQHF.

The J gene is TRBJ2-1, the V gene TRBV27; a weak D match, TRBD2 (5 bases). V lost 5 bases and J lost 0, with 29 bases in between. The CDR3 totals 21 residues. Germline loops: CDR1 MNHEY, CDR2 SMNVEV (reference sequence). The CDR3 protein is CASSPSPHGLSGGDSYNEQFF. The CDR3 DNA follows: TGTGCCAGCAGTCCCTCGCCCCACGGACTCTCGGGCGGCGACTCCTACAATGAGCAGTTCTTC.

The CDR3 sequence is CASSRTGSVYEQYF. CDR3 sequence (DNA): TGTGCCAGCAGTCGGACAGGGAGCGTCTACGAGCAGTACTTC. The rearrangement uses TRBV7-9 and TRBJ2-7, with 8 bases fitting TRBD1. Per germline, CDR1 SEHNR and CDR2 FQNEAQ (reference sequence). J lost 3 bases, V lost 6 bases, and 7 bases had no gene match. CDR3 length: 14 amino acids.

This clone was counted once. The J gene is TRBJ2-1, the V gene TRBV19, with D possibly TRBD2 on 5 matching bases. CDR1 is LNHDA and CDR2 is SQIVND in the germline V gene (reference sequence). The V gene lost 2 bases and the J gene lost 9 bases, with 11 bases spanning the gap. This CDR3 is 13 amino acids long. The CDR3 reads CASSISSGAEQFF. The CDR3 coding sequence is TGTGCCAGTAGTATATCGAGCGGCGCTGAGCAGTTCTTC. The whole variable domain, filled in from reference TRBV19 and TRBJ2-1, reads DGGITQSPKYLFRKEGQNVTLSCEQNLNHDAMYWYRQDPGQGLRLIYYSQIVNDFQKGDIAEGYSVSREKKESFPLTVTSAQKNPTAFYLCASSISSGAEQFFGPGTRLTVL.

In this sample, this clone turned up a few times. The chain recombines TRBV6-5 with TRBJ2-7, with 7 bases aligning to TRBD2. Looked up from germline, CDR1 is MNHEY and CDR2 is SVGAGI. V lost 0 bases, J lost 2 bases, and 1 base stayed unmatched. CDR3 length: 14 residues. The CDR3 sequence is CASSYSLAAYEQYF. The CDR3 nucleotides read TGTGCCAGCAGTTACTCGCTAGCGGCCTACGAGCAGTACTTC.

V usage is TRBV7-9 and J usage is TRBJ1-1; D may be TRBD1 (6 bases). V lost 9 bases and J 0 bases, leaving 17 bases between the germline ends. The CDR3 covers 15 residues. Germline CDR1 reads SEHNR; CDR2 reads FQNEAQ (reference sequence). CDR3 nucleotide sequence: TGTGCCAGTCCGCTTCCGGACAGAATGAACACTGAAGCTTTCTTT. Translation gives CASPLPDRMNTEAFF.

The rearrangement joins TRBV11-2 to TRBJ2-7; D unclear. The CDR3 has 12 residues. Germline CDR1 is SGHAT and CDR2 is FQNNGV. Trimming removed 5 bases from V and 3 bases from J, with 8 bases in between. The chain's CDR3 is CASSPLDYEQYF. In nucleotides, the CDR3 is TGTGCCAGCAGCCCGTTAGACTACGAGCAGTACTTC.

The CDR3 loop is CASSQQGASGELFF. In nucleotides, the CDR3 is TGTGCCAGTAGTCAGCAGGGGGCCTCCGGGGAGCTGTTTTTT. The V and J genes are TRBV19 and TRBJ2-2; 8 bases align to TRBD1. Per germline, CDR1 LNHDA and CDR2 SQIVND (reference sequence). The CDR3 is 14 residues long. Trimming at V came to 5 bases and at J to 6 bases, leaving 5 bases not matched to a gene.

This sequence joins TRBV27 and TRBJ2-2; D remains unclear. The CDR3 length is 13 residues. With 4 bases removed from V and 8 bases from J, the gap between germline ends came to 11 bases. Germline V CDR1 and CDR2: MNHEY, SMNVEV (reference sequence). The CDR3 region is CASSSRISGELFF. CDR3 in DNA: TGTGCCAGCAGTTCGCGGATCTCAGGGGAGCTGTTTTTT.

This clone turned up a few times. The CDR3 spells CASSFRALAGGPPGELFF. CDR3 coding DNA: TGTGCCAGCAGCTTCCGCGCACTAGCGGGAGGGCCCCCCGGGGAGCTGTTTTTT. The chain couples TRBV7-8 to TRBJ2-2; 13 bases agree with TRBD2. CDR1 is SGHVS, CDR2 FQNEAQ, per germline. The CDR3 totals 18 residues. J lost 6 bases, V lost 3 bases, and 10 bases had no gene match.

This clone was detected only once. The chain has TRBV7-9 and TRBJ1-1; 7 positions match TRBD1. CDR1 and CDR2 (germline): SEHNR, FQNEAQ (reference sequence). The V gene end was trimmed by 4 bases and the J gene end by 2 bases; junction bases not matched to a gene: 7. The CDR3 consists of 15 residues. Here the CDR3 reads CASSSGGQLNTEAFF. CDR3 DNA: TGTGCCAGCAGCTCAGGGGGACAGCTCAACACTGAAGCTTTCTTT.